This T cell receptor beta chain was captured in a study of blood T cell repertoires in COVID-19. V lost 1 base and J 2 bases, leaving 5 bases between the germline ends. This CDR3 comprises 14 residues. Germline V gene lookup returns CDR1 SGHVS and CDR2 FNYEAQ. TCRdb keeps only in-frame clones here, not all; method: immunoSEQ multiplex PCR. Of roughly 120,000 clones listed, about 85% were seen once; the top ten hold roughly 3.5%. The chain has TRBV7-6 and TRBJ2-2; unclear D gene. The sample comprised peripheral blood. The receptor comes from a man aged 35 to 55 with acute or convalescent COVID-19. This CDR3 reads CASSLDHNTGELFF. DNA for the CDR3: TGTGCCAGCAGCTTAGATCATAACACCGGGGAGCTGTTTTTT.